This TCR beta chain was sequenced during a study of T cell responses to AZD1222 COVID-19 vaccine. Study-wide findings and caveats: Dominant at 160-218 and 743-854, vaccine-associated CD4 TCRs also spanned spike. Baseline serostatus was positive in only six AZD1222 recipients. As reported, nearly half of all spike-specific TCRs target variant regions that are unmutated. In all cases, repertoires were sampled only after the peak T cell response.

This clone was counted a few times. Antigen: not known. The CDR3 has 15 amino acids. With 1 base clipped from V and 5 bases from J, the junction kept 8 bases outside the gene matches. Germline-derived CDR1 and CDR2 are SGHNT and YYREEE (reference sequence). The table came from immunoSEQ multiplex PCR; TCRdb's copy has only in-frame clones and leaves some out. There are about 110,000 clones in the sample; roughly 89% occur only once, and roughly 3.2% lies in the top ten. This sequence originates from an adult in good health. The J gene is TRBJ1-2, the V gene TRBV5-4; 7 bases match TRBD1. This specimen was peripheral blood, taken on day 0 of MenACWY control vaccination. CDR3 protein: CASSLQGGGRYGYTF. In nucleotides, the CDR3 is TGTGCCAGCAGCTTGCAAGGGGGCGGTAGATATGGCTACACCTTC.